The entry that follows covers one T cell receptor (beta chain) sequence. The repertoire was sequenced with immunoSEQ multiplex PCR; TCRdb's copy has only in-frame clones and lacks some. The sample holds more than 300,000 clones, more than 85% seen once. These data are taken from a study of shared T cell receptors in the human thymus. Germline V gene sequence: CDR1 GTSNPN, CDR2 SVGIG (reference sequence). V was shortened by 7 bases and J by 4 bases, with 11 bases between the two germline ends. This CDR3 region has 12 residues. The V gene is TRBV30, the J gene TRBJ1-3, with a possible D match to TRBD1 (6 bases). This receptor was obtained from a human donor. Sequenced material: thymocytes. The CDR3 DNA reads TGTGCCTCTTCCGGACAGGGAAACACCATATATTTT. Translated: CASSGQGNTIYF.